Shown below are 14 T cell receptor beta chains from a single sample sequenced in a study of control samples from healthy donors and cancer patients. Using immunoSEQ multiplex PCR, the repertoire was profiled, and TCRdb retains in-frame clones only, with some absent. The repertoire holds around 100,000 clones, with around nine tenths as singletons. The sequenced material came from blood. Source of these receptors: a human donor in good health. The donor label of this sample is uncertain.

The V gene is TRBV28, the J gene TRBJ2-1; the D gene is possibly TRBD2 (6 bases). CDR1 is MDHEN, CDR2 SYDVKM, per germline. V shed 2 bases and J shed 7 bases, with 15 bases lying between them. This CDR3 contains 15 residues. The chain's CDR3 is CASSLRLAWGNEQFF. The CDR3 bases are TGTGCCAGCAGTTTAAGGCTAGCGTGGGGGAATGAGCAGTTCTTC.

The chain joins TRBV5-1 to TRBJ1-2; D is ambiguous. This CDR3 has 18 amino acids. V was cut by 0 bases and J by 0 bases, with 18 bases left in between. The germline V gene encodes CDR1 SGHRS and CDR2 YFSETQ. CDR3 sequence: CASSLAYGGPGANYGYTF. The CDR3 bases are TGCGCCAGCAGCTTGGCCTATGGAGGGCCGGGAGCTAACTATGGCTACACCTTC.

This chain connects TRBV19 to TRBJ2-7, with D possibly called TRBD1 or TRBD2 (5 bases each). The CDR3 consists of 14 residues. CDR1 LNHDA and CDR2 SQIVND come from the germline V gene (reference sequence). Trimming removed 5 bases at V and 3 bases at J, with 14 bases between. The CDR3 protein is CASSPRDLIYEQYF. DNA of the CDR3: TGTGCCAGTAGTCCCCGGGACCTCATCTACGAGCAGTACTTC.

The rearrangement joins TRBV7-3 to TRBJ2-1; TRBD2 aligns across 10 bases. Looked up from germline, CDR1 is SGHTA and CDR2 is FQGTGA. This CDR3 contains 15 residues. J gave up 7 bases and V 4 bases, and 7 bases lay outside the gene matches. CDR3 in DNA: TGTGCCAGCAGCTCGAGCGGGGGGGCTTTGAATGAGCAGTTCTTC. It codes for CASSSSGGALNEQFF.

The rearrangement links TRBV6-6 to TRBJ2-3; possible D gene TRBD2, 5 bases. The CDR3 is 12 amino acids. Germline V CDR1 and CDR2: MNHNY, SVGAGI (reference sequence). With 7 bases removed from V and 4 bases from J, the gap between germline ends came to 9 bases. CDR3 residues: CASNEGPDTQYF. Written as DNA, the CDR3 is TGTGCCAGCAATGAGGGCCCAGATACGCAGTATTTT.

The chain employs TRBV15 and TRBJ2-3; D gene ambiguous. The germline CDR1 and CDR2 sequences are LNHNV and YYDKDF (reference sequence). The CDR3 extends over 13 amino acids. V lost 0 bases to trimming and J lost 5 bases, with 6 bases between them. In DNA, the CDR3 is TGTGCCACCAGCAGAGATTCCCGAGATACGCAGTATTTT. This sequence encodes CATSRDSRDTQYF.

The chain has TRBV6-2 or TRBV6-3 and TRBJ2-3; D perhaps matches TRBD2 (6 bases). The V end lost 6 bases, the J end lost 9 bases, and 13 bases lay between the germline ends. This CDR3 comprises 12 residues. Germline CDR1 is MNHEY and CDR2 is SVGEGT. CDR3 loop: CASSQLANTQYF. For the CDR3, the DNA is TGTGCCAGCAGCCAACTAGCAAACACGCAGTATTTT.

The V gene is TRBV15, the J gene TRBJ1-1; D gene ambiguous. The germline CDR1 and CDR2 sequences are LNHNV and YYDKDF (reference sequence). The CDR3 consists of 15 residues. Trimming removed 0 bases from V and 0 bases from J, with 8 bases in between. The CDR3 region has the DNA TGTGCCACCAGCAGAGATCGCGGGGTGAACACTGAAGCTTTCTTT. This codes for CATSRDRGVNTEAFF. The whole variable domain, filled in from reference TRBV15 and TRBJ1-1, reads DAMVIQNPRYQVTQFGKPVTLSCSQTLNHNVMYWYQQKSSQAPKLLFHYYDKDFNNEADTPDNFQSRRPNTSFCFLDIRSPGLGDTAMYLCATSRDRGVNTEAFFGQGTRLTVV.

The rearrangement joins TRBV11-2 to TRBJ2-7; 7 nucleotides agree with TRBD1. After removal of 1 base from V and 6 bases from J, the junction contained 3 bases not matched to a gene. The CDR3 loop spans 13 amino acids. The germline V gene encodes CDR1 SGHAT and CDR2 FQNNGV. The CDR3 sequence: CASSLVQGVEQYF. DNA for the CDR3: TGTGCCAGCAGCTTAGTTCAGGGGGTCGAGCAGTACTTC. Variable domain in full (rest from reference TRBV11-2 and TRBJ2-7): EAGVAQSPRYKIIEKRQSVAFWCNPISGHATLYWYQQILGQGPKLLIQFQNNGVVDDSQLPKDRFSAERLKGVDSTLKIQPAKLEDSAVYLCASSLVQGVEQYFGPGTRLTVT.

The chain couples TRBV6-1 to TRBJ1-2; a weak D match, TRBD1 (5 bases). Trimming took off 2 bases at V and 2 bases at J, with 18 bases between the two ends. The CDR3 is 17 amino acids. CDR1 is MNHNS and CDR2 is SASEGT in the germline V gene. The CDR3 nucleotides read TGTGCCAGCAGTGAATGGGTACTTTCGGGGGACAACTATGGCTACACCTTC. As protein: CASSEWVLSGDNYGYTF.

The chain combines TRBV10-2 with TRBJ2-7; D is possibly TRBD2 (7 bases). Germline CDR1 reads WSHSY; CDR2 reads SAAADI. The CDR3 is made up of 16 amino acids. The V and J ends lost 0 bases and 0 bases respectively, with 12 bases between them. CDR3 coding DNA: TGCGCCAGCAGTGAGTCGCCGGGGGGCAGCTCCTACGAGCAGTACTTC. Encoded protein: CASSESPGGSSYEQYF.

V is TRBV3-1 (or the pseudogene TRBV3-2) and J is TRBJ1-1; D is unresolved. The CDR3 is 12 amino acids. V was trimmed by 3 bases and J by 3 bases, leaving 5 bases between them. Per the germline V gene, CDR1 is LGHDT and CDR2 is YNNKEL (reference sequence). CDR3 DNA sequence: TGTGCCAGCAGCCAGTCCGACACTGAAGCTTTCTTT. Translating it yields CASSQSDTEAFF.

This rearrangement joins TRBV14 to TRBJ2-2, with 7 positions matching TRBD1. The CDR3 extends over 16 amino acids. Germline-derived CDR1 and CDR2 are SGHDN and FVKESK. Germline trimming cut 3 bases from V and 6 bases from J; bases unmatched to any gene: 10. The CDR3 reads CASSHRGGGYSGELFF. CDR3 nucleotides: TGTGCCAGCAGCCATCGAGGGGGCGGATATTCCGGGGAGCTGTTTTTT.

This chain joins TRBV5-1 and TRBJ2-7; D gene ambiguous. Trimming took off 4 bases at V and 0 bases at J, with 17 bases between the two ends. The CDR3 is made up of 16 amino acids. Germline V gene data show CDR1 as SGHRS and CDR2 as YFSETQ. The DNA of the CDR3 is TGCGCCAGCAGCCCCGACACATCCACGTTCTCCTACGAGCAGTACTTC. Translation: CASSPDTSTFSYEQYF.